A single sample gave rise to the 15 T cell receptor beta chains below, sequenced in a study of radiotherapy plus CTLA-4 blockade in lung cancer. This table comes from immunoSEQ multiplex PCR, and its TCRdb copy is limited to in-frame clones, with some not included. The profile shows about 98,000 clones, 80% to 90% of them singletons. The sequences come from peripheral blood, collected from a patient treated with radiotherapy plus ipilimumab. Every receptor here comes from a human donor with non-small cell lung cancer that progressed on radiotherapy plus ipilimumab.

The rearrangement links TRBV4-1 to TRBJ1-5, with 11 nucleotides matching TRBD1. Germline V gene data show CDR1 as MGHRA and CDR2 as YSYEKL. The CDR3 has 17 residues. J was trimmed by 2 bases and V by 4 bases; bases with no gene match: 7. The DNA of the CDR3 is TGCGCCAGCAGCCGGGACAGGGGGGCCTCCGGCAATCAGCCCCAGCATTTT. Translated: CASSRDRGASGNQPQHF.

A note on this clone: Mismatch with germline at one junction end may stem from a read error. This sequence joins TRBV6-1 and TRBJ2-1; the D gene is possibly TRBD2 (6 bases). Germline CDR1 and CDR2: MNHNS and SASEGT. This CDR3 comprises 14 residues. CDR3 in DNA: TGTGCCAGCAGTGAAATACGGGACTGGGGTGAGGAGTTCTTC. It specifies CASSEIRDWGEEFF.

V usage is TRBV2 and J usage is TRBJ1-2; D unresolved. CDR3 length equals 13 residues. Germline CDR1 reads SNHLY; CDR2 reads FYNNEI. V was cut by 0 bases and J by 5 bases, with 7 bases left in between. CDR3: CASSEAPYYGYTF. The CDR3 bases are TGTGCCAGCAGTGAAGCGCCCTATTATGGCTACACCTTC.

This clone was recorded once. This sequence joins TRBV6-1 and TRBJ1-3; unclear D gene. The germline V gene has CDR1 MNHNS and CDR2 SASEGT. The CDR3 loop spans 15 amino acids. Deletions cut 7 bases from V and 0 bases from J, with 13 bases between. The chain's CDR3 is CASTRKEPSGNTIYF. CDR3 bases: TGTGCCAGCACGCGGAAGGAGCCCTCTGGAAACACCATATATTTT.

The V call is TRBV9, the J call TRBJ2-2; 10 bases are a match to TRBD2. Germline CDR1 SGDLS, CDR2 YYNGEE. J lost 7 bases, V lost 1 base, and 7 bases had no gene match. The CDR3 is 16 residues long. CDR3 in amino acids: CASSVNLAGVSGELFF. As DNA, the CDR3 is TGTGCCAGCAGCGTAAACCTAGCGGGAGTGAGCGGGGAGCTGTTTTTT.

V usage is TRBV27 and J usage is TRBJ2-2; D remains unclear. V lost 2 bases and J lost 1, with 8 bases in between. Germline lookup yields CDR1 MNHEY and CDR2 SMNVEV (reference sequence). The CDR3 extends over 15 amino acids. The DNA of the CDR3 is TGTGCCAGCAGTTTAGTATCGGGGAACACCGGGGAGCTGTTTTTT. It specifies CASSLVSGNTGELFF.

This rearrangement joins TRBV2 to TRBJ2-2; 9 bases are a match to TRBD2. In germline, CDR1 is SNHLY, CDR2 FYNNEI. V dropped 7 bases and J dropped 5; count of bases not matched to a gene: 8. CDR3 length equals 15 residues. The DNA for the CDR3 is TGTGCCAGCACCAACGACCTAGCGGGAACCGGGGAGCTGTTTTTT. Encoded protein: CASTNDLAGTGELFF.

The chain has TRBV6-5 and TRBJ2-7, with 7 bases matching TRBD1. The CDR3 sequence is 12 residues long. After removal of 5 bases from V and 7 bases from J, the junction contained 5 bases not matched to a gene. The germline V gene has CDR1 MNHEY and CDR2 SVGAGI. CDR3 loop: CASSESRGEQYF. In DNA form, the CDR3 reads TGTGCCAGCAGTGAGTCCAGGGGGGAGCAGTACTTC.

The V call is TRBV5-1, the J call TRBJ2-3, with 10 bases aligning to TRBD2. This CDR3 is 17 amino acids long. Germline-derived CDR1 and CDR2 are SGHRS and YFSETQ. V gave up 0 bases and J gave up 0 bases; unmatched junction bases: 4. Here the CDR3 DNA reads TGCGCCAGCAGCTTGGGACTAGCGGGTCCTAGCACAGATACGCAGTATTTT. It is translated as CASSLGLAGPSTDTQYF.

V gene TRBV5-1 combines with J gene TRBJ1-1; D gene uncertain. Germline CDR1 and CDR2: SGHRS and YFSETQ. The CDR3 covers 14 residues. V lost 1 base and J 5 bases, leaving 12 bases between the germline ends. Written as DNA, the CDR3 is TGCGCCAGCAGCTTGATCCCGGACTCGACTGAAGCTTTCTTT. It encodes CASSLIPDSTEAFF.

The CDR3: CASSVMRGSNEKLFF. CDR3 nucleotides: TGTGCCAGCAGTGTAATGAGGGGGTCTAATGAAAAACTGTTTTTT. The chain has TRBV25-1 and TRBJ1-4; TRBD1 might be the D (6 bases). The length of the CDR3 is 15 residues. V was shortened by 4 bases and J by 3 bases, with 12 bases between the two germline ends. In germline, CDR1 is MGHDK, CDR2 SYGVNS.

The chain couples TRBV9 to TRBJ2-7; TRBD2 matches at 12 bases. Germline CDR1 and CDR2: SGDLS and YYNGEE. The CDR3 runs 16 residues. Trimming removed 3 bases from V and 3 bases from J; junction bases left unmatched: 7. Here the CDR3 DNA reads TGTGCCAGCAGCGCCGGAAGACTAGCGGGAGTCTACGAGCAGTACTTC. Amino acid sequence: CASSAGRLAGVYEQYF.

The rearrangement uses TRBV7-2 and TRBJ1-3; tentative D call: TRBD1 (6 bases). This CDR3 has 16 residues. The V end lost 3 bases, the J end lost 4 bases, and 16 bases lay between the germline ends. CDR1 is SGHTA, CDR2 FQGNSA, per germline. The CDR3 sequence is CASSLSPPGAGNTIYF. CDR3 bases: TGTGCCAGCAGCTTGTCTCCCCCAGGGGCCGGAAACACCATATATTTT.

The chain couples TRBV4-1 to TRBJ1-2; D not resolved. Trimming took 1 base from V and 3 from J, leaving 12 bases between them. CDR3 length equals 15 residues. Per the germline V gene, CDR1 is MGHRA and CDR2 is YSYEKL. The CDR3 DNA sequence: TGCGCCAGCAGCCAAGTTTTAGTTCGTGACTATGGCTACACCTTC. It specifies CASSQVLVRDYGYTF.

The chain is built from TRBV5-1 and TRBJ1-1; D uncertain. The germline gives CDR1 SGHRS, CDR2 YFSETQ. The CDR3 totals 14 residues. V was cut by 0 bases and J by 2 bases, with 8 bases left in between. The DNA for the CDR3 is TGCGCCAGCAGCTTGGCCCTGGGTAACACTGAAGCTTTCTTT. Protein product: CASSLALGNTEAFF. Filled out from reference TRBV5-1 and TRBJ1-1, the complete variable domain reads KAGVTQTPRYLIKTRGQQVTLSCSPISGHRSVSWYQQTPGQGLQFLFEYFSETQRNKGNFPGRFSGRQFSNSRSEMNVSTLELGDSALYLCASSLALGNTEAFFGQGTRLTVV.